Below, one T cell receptor beta chain is given with its context. Antigen specificity is unknown. These data are taken from a study of Ad26.COV2.S vaccination and SARS-CoV-2 variants. For the study at large: Once or twice, 56 days apart, Ad26.COV2.S was delivered intramuscularly.

Trimming pared 4 bases from V and 3 bases from J, leaving 10 bases between. Germline V gene lookup returns CDR1 LGHDT and CDR2 YNNKEL (reference sequence). CDR3 length: 14 amino acids. Findings of the study overall: Once vaccination had occurred, spike-specific CD8+ and CD4+ T cell responses reportedly showed substantial breadth.

Assay: immunoSEQ multiplex PCR; the TCRdb copy retains only in-frame clones and omits some. The sample carries about 480,000 clones, roughly nine tenths recorded once. Documented treatment: approximately 18 received Ad26.COV2.S at low or high dose, single or two shots; five or six received placebo; per-sample allocation not given. All samples were drawn on day 63, counting from the first vaccine or placebo injection. Spike of the Wuhan-strain SARS-CoV-2 was expressed by an Ad26 vector, which formed the vaccine. The TCR originated in a person between 18 and 65 years old who received the Ad26.COV2.S COVID-19 vaccine or a placebo. The chain employs TRBV3-1 (or the pseudogene TRBV3-2) and TRBJ2-1; D gene unclear. Sequencing was performed on peripheral blood, taken in a trial of Ad26.COV2.S vaccine versus placebo. The CDR3 DNA reads as TGTGCCAGCAGCCGGGTATCTGGCTACAATGAGCAGTTCTTC. It encodes CASSRVSGYNEQFF.